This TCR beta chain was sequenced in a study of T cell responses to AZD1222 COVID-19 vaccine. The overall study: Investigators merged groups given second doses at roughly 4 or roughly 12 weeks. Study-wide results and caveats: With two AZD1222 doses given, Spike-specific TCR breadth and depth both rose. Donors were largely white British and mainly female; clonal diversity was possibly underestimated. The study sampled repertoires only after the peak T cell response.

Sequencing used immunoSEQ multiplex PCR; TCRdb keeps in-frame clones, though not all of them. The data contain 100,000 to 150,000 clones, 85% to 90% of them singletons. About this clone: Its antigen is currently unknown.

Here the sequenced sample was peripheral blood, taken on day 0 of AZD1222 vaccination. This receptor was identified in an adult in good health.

The CDR3 nucleotides read TGTGCCAGCAGCCAAGGGGACTTCTCCTACGAGCAGTACTTC. Translation gives CASSQGDFSYEQYF. V usage is TRBV14 and J usage is TRBJ2-7, with TRBD2 as a possible D gene (6 bases). Trimming stripped 1 base from V and 0 bases from J, with 7 bases between. Germline V gene sequence: CDR1 SGHDN, CDR2 FVKESK. The CDR3 covers 14 residues.